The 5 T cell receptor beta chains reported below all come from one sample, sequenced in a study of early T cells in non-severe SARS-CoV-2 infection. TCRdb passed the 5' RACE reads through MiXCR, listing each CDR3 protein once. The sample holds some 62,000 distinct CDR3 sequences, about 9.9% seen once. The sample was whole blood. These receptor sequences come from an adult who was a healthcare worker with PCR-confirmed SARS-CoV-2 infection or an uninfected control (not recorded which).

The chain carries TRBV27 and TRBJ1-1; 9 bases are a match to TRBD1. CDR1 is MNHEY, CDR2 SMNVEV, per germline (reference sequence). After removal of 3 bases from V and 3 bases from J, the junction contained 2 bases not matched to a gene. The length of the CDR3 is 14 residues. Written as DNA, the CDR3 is TGTGCCAGCAGTTTCCGACAGGGGGACACTGAAGCTTTCTTT. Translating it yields CASSFRQGDTEAFF.

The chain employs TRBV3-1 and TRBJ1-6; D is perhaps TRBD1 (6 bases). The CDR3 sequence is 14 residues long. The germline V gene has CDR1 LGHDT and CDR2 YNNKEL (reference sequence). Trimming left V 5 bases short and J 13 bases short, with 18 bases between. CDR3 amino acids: CASSSRGTEWPLHF. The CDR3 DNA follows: TGTGCCAGCAGCTCAAGGGGGACGGAATGGCCCCTCCACTTT.

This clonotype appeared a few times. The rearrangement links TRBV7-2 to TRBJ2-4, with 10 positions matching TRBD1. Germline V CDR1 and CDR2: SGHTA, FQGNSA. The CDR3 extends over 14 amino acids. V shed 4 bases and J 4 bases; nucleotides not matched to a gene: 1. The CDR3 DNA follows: TGTGCCAGCAGCTCGGGACAGGGGAAAAACATTCAGTACTTC. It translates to CASSSGQGKNIQYF.

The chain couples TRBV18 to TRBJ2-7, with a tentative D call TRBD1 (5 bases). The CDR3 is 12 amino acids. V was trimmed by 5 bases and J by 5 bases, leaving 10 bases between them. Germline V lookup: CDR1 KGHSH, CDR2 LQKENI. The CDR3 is CASSTGSNEQYV. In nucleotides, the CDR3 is TGTGCCAGCTCAACAGGTTCCAACGAGCAGTACGTC.

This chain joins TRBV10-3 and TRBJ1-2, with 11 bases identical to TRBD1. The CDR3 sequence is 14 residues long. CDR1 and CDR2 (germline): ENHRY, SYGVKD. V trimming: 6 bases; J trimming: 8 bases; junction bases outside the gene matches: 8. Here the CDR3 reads CAIREPGTGGGYTF. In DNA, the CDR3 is TGTGCCATCAGAGAGCCCGGGACAGGGGGAGGCTACACCTTC.